Reported below is one T cell receptor beta chain. This entry is derived from a study of blood T cell repertoires in COVID-19. In the study overall: The United States, Italy and Spain provided the acute and convalescent COVID-19 samples. PBMCs, B-cell-depleted T cells, or T cells provided the cDNA or gDNA that made up the material.

Enrolled during active infection, Seattle patients were then followed longitudinally. The CDR3 spans 14 residues. The V and J ends lost 4 bases and 1 base respectively, with 10 bases between them. CDR1 is MNHEY, CDR2 SMNVEV, per germline (reference sequence). The authors' processing: Researchers report that nucleated cell counts were estimated from reference gene primer amplification. The assay was immunoSEQ multiplex PCR, and TCRdb's table has in-frame clones only and misses some. V and J calls and clone size are given by that table; D and trimming were obtained from the DNA. The sample lists around 260,000 clones, about 91% seen once, with 2% to 3% in the top ten.

The chain recombines TRBV27 with TRBJ1-1; D possibly corresponds to TRBD1 (6 bases). Sample: peripheral blood. The sequence was obtained from a person aged 18 to 30 with COVID-19, enrolled during active disease. The CDR3 here is CASSYQGRNTEAFF. The CDR3 nucleotides are TGTGCCAGCAGTTATCAGGGGCGGAACACTGAAGCTTTCTTT.